Listed below are T cell receptor beta chains from one sample, sequenced in a study of T-cell memory formation after mild COVID-19. TCRdb recomputed calls from the 5' RACE reads with MiXCR, one row per CDR3 protein. The sample consists of roughly 220,000 distinct CDR3 sequences, 9% to 10% of them appearing once. Sequenced material: PBMCs or a T cell subset sorted from them (not recorded which). These receptors were taken from a man aged 18 to 29 who had mild COVID-19 (a few samples of this study predate the infection). Cell type and time point are not known. CDR3s include the opening cysteine and the closing phenylalanine or tryptophan. The order of the fields is J gene, D gene, V gene, clone size, CDR3 protein, CDR3 DNA. The D gene is left open where the match is weak. Some rows have no size entry. The others give once, few or many, or a class for an expanded clone.

j_call: TRBJ1-4
d_call: -
v_call: TRBV11-2
clone_size: -
cdr3_aa: CASSRRGREKLFF
cdr3_nt: TGTGCCAGCAGCCGTAGGGGCAGAGAAAAACTGTTTTTT

j_call: TRBJ2-1
d_call: -
v_call: TRBV7-7
clone_size: -
cdr3_aa: CASSSDLGEQFF
cdr3_nt: TGTGCCAGCAGCTCAGATCTAGGTGAGCAGTTCTTC

j_call: TRBJ2-4
d_call: TRBD1
v_call: TRBV29-1
clone_size: -
cdr3_aa: CSVGINRGAKNIQYF
cdr3_nt: TGCAGCGTTGGAATTAACAGGGGAGCCAAAAACATTCAGTACTTC

j_call: TRBJ1-2
d_call: TRBD1
v_call: TRBV6-2/TRBV6-3
clone_size: -
cdr3_aa: CASSARDRGHVSYGYTF
cdr3_nt: TGTGCCAGCAGTGCCCGGGACAGGGGGCATGTTAGCTATGGCTACACCTTC

j_call: TRBJ2-7
d_call: -
v_call: TRBV4-3
clone_size: -
cdr3_aa: CASSQVGGRSSYEQYF
cdr3_nt: TGCGCCAGCAGCCAAGTCGGGGGCCGGAGCTCCTACGAGCAGTACTTC

j_call: TRBJ1-1
d_call: -
v_call: TRBV7-2
clone_size: few
cdr3_aa: CASTVQMNTEAFF
cdr3_nt: TGTGCCAGCACTGTACAGATGAACACTGAAGCTTTCTTT

j_call: TRBJ1-1
d_call: -
v_call: TRBV25-1
clone_size: few
cdr3_aa: CASSEWGRGTGRLFAFF
cdr3_nt: TGTGCCAGCAGTGAATGGGGCAGGGGTACCGGTAGATTGTTTGCTTTCTTT

j_call: TRBJ2-1
d_call: -
v_call: TRBV18
clone_size: few
cdr3_aa: CASSHNEQFF
cdr3_nt: TGTGCCAGCTCACACAATGAGCAGTTCTTC

j_call: TRBJ2-1
d_call: -
v_call: TRBV14
clone_size: few
cdr3_aa: CASSQDTRGRTFF
cdr3_nt: TGTGCCAGCAGCCAAGATACGAGGGGCCGTACCTTCTTC

j_call: TRBJ2-2
d_call: -
v_call: TRBV6-2/TRBV6-3
clone_size: -
cdr3_aa: CASIGAGATGELFF
cdr3_nt: TGTGCCAGTATTGGGGCGGGGGCCACCGGGGAGCTGTTTTTT

j_call: TRBJ1-2
d_call: -
v_call: TRBV5-1
clone_size: -
cdr3_aa: CASSLGTGGGYGYTF
cdr3_nt: TGCGCCAGCAGCTTGGGCACGGGGGGCGGCTATGGCTACACCTTC

j_call: TRBJ2-1
d_call: TRBD2
v_call: TRBV7-2
clone_size: -
cdr3_aa: CASSARGGWLAGVPFF
cdr3_nt: TGTGCCAGCAGCGCCCGGGGGGGGTGGCTAGCGGGGGTTCCGTTCTTC

j_call: TRBJ1-1
d_call: -
v_call: TRBV28
clone_size: few
cdr3_aa: CASSPGGASTEAFF
cdr3_nt: TGTGCCAGCAGCCCCGGGGGCGCGAGCACTGAAGCTTTCTTT

j_call: TRBJ2-5
d_call: -
v_call: TRBV24-1
clone_size: few
cdr3_aa: CATSDPTGPGETQYF
cdr3_nt: TGTGCCACCAGTGACCCCACAGGGCCCGGCGAGACCCAGTACTTC

j_call: TRBJ2-1
d_call: TRBD2
v_call: TRBV4-1
clone_size: few
cdr3_aa: CASSPLGGGVGEQFF
cdr3_nt: TGCGCCAGCAGCCCCCTTGGCGGGGGTGTGGGTGAGCAGTTCTTC

j_call: TRBJ2-1
d_call: -
v_call: TRBV7-9
clone_size: many
cdr3_aa: CASSFIPPGQSSYNEQFF
cdr3_nt: TGTGCCAGCAGCTTTATCCCTCCGGGGCAAAGCTCCTACAATGAGCAGTTCTTC

j_call: TRBJ2-3
d_call: TRBD2
v_call: TRBV27
clone_size: -
cdr3_aa: CASSSSLTSGASTDTQYF
cdr3_nt: TGTGCCAGCAGTTCCTCCCTTACTAGCGGCGCGAGCACAGATACGCAGTATTTT

j_call: TRBJ2-1
d_call: -
v_call: TRBV7-2
clone_size: few
cdr3_aa: CASSLSLATASNEQFF
cdr3_nt: TGTGCCAGCAGCTTATCCTTAGCGACAGCCTCCAATGAGCAGTTCTTC

j_call: TRBJ1-5
d_call: -
v_call: TRBV20-1
clone_size: -
cdr3_aa: CSARFGNQPQHF
cdr3_nt: TGCAGTGCTAGGTTTGGCAATCAGCCCCAGCATTTT

j_call: TRBJ2-3
d_call: -
v_call: TRBV5-1
clone_size: many
cdr3_aa: CASFPGRRTDTQYF
cdr3_nt: TGCGCCAGCTTCCCGGGACGGCGCACAGATACGCAGTATTTT

j_call: TRBJ1-6
d_call: -
v_call: TRBV7-9
clone_size: many
cdr3_aa: CASSRADNSPLHF
cdr3_nt: TGTGCCAGCAGCCGAGCAGACAATTCACCCCTCCACTTT

j_call: TRBJ2-4
d_call: -
v_call: TRBV5-6
clone_size: few
cdr3_aa: CASSFGEQRSIQYF
cdr3_nt: TGTGCCAGCAGCTTCGGGGAACAAAGGAGCATTCAGTACTTC

j_call: TRBJ1-4
d_call: -
v_call: TRBV5-5
clone_size: many
cdr3_aa: CASSFVEGEKLFF
cdr3_nt: TGTGCCAGCAGCTTCGTTGAGGGAGAAAAACTGTTTTTT

j_call: TRBJ2-2
d_call: -
v_call: TRBV7-9
clone_size: few
cdr3_aa: CASSPLGAASGELFF
cdr3_nt: TGTGCCAGCAGCCCATTGGGGGCAGCATCCGGGGAGCTGTTTTTT

j_call: TRBJ1-1
d_call: -
v_call: TRBV12-3/TRBV12-4
clone_size: few
cdr3_aa: CASREVINTEAFF
cdr3_nt: TGTGCCAGCAGAGAGGTTATTAACACTGAAGCTTTCTTT

j_call: TRBJ2-1
d_call: -
v_call: TRBV6-5
clone_size: -
cdr3_aa: CASNSGGRGFGNEQFF
cdr3_nt: TGTGCCAGCAATTCTGGGGGGAGAGGCTTCGGGAATGAGCAGTTCTTC

j_call: TRBJ2-7
d_call: -
v_call: TRBV19
clone_size: -
cdr3_aa: CASSSGTPTYEQYF
cdr3_nt: TGTGCCAGTAGTTCCGGGACACCTACCTACGAGCAGTACTTC

j_call: TRBJ2-7
d_call: -
v_call: TRBV29-1
clone_size: few
cdr3_aa: CSVVQGSYEQYF
cdr3_nt: TGCAGCGTCGTACAGGGCTCCTACGAGCAGTACTTC

j_call: TRBJ2-3
d_call: -
v_call: TRBV14
clone_size: few
cdr3_aa: CASSQGGEGTDTQYF
cdr3_nt: TGTGCCAGCAGCCAAGGTGGAGAAGGGACAGATACGCAGTATTTT

j_call: TRBJ2-5
d_call: -
v_call: TRBV3-1
clone_size: -
cdr3_aa: CASSQDGRVTQYF
cdr3_nt: TGTGCCAGCAGCCAAGATGGTAGGGTCACCCAGTACTTC

j_call: TRBJ2-1
d_call: -
v_call: TRBV24-1
clone_size: -
cdr3_aa: CATSDPGVPGEQFF
cdr3_nt: TGTGCCACCAGTGATCCCGGGGTCCCGGGAGAGCAGTTCTTC

j_call: TRBJ2-1
d_call: -
v_call: TRBV19
clone_size: many
cdr3_aa: CASRIRGLNNEQFF
cdr3_nt: TGTGCCAGTCGGATCCGGGGACTGAACAATGAGCAGTTCTTC

j_call: TRBJ2-3
d_call: TRBD2
v_call: TRBV5-1
clone_size: many
cdr3_aa: CASSFRGDLTDTQYF
cdr3_nt: TGCGCCAGCAGCTTCCGGGGGGACCTCACAGATACGCAGTATTTT

j_call: TRBJ1-1
d_call: -
v_call: TRBV9
clone_size: -
cdr3_aa: CASASGSLGTEAFF
cdr3_nt: TGTGCCAGTGCGTCCGGGTCCCTGGGCACTGAAGCTTTCTTT

j_call: TRBJ2-4
d_call: -
v_call: TRBV5-6
clone_size: few
cdr3_aa: CASSLGGLAKNIQYF
cdr3_nt: TGTGCCAGCAGCTTGGGGGGATTAGCCAAAAACATTCAGTACTTC